This T cell receptor beta chain was identified during a study of circulating and synovial CD4+ cells in juvenile arthritis. Study-level results: Circulating pathogenic-like lymphocytes shared a substantially higher fraction of CDR3 sequences with synovium than bulk blood.

This clone was found once. Its cognate antigen is unknown. TCRdb keeps only in-frame clones here, not all; method: immunoSEQ multiplex PCR. This sample has about 36,000 clones, with about 94% found just once. CDR1 and CDR2 from the germline V gene are MRHNA and SNTAGT. V dropped 3 bases and J dropped 3 bases, with 6 bases sitting between them. The CDR3 is made up of 13 amino acids. The receptor's source is a human donor with juvenile idiopathic arthritis. The sample taken for sequencing was CD4+ T cells from blood. The chain recombines TRBV6-4 with TRBJ2-1; D ambiguous. The CDR3: CASSDHSYNEQFF. DNA of the CDR3: TGTGCCAGCAGTGATCACAGCTACAATGAGCAGTTCTTC.